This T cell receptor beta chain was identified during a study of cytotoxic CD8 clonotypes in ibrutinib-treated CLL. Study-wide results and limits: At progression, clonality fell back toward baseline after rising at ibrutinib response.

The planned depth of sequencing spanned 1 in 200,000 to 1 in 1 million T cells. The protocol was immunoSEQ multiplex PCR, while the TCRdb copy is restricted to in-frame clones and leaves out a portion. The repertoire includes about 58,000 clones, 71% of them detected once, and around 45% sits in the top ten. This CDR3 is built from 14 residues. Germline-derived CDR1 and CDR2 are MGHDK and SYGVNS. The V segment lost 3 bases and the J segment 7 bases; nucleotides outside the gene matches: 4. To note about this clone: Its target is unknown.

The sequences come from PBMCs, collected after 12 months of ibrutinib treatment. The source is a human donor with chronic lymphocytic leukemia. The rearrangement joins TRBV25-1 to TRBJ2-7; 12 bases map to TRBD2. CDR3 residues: CASSDPGLAGEQYF. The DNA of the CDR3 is TGTGCCAGCAGTGATCCTGGACTAGCGGGAGAGCAGTACTTC.